This entry concerns a single TCR beta chain. V was clipped by 6 bases and J by 3 bases, with 6 bases between them. This CDR3 is 11 amino acids long. Looked up from germline, CDR1 is WSHSY and CDR2 is SAAADI. Profiling relied on immunoSEQ multiplex PCR, and the TCRdb table lists in-frame clones only, not all of them. Among 200,000 to 250,000 clones listed, around nine tenths were seen once. The data stem from a study of blood T cell repertoires in COVID-19. The V and J genes are TRBV10-2 and TRBJ2-7; maybe TRBD1 (5 bases). This receptor was taken from a woman aged 65 to 85 with active or convalescent COVID-19. Sequenced: peripheral blood. The CDR3 region has the DNA TGCGCCAGCAGGGGGCTCTACGAGCAGTACTTC. Amino acid sequence: CASRGLYEQYF.